Shown below are 22 T cell receptor beta chains from a single sample sequenced in a study of blood T cell repertoires in COVID-19. The data were produced by immunoSEQ multiplex PCR, yet TCRdb's version contains in-frame clones alone and is incomplete. The sample lists roughly 290,000 clones, around 89% occurring once. Material for sequencing was peripheral blood. The source is a woman aged 55-70 years with acute or convalescent COVID-19.

This chain uses TRBV12-3 or TRBV12-4 with TRBJ1-4, with D hard to call. The V end was cut by 3 bases, the J end by 8 bases, with 10 bases between. There are 13 residues in the CDR3. Here the CDR3 DNA reads TGTGCCAGCAGTTTTAGAGGGCCGGAAAAACTGTTTTTT. Amino acids: CASSFRGPEKLFF.

This chain connects TRBV28 to TRBJ1-1; 7 bases are a match to TRBD1. The CDR3 runs to 14 residues. CDR1 MDHEN and CDR2 SYDVKM come from the germline V gene. Losses at the gene ends were 3 bases for V and 5 bases for J; bases not matched to a gene: 6. Here the CDR3 reads CASSFDRVRTEAFF. CDR3 nucleotides: TGTGCCAGCAGTTTCGACAGGGTGAGGACTGAAGCTTTCTTT.

This chain joins TRBV2 and TRBJ1-4, with 7 bases identical to TRBD1. From germline, CDR1 is SNHLY and CDR2 FYNNEI. The CDR3 is made up of 15 amino acids. Trimming at V came to 2 bases and at J to 7 bases, leaving 7 bases not matched to a gene. CDR3 protein: CASSEWRGPSEKLFF. CDR3 DNA: TGTGCCAGCAGTGAATGGAGGGGGCCTAGTGAAAAACTGTTTTTT.

The chain recombines TRBV29-1 with TRBJ2-7; weak D call: TRBD2 (6 bases). Germline loops: CDR1 SQVTM, CDR2 ANQGSEA. V was clipped by 3 bases and J by 2 bases, with 11 bases between them. The CDR3 totals 13 residues. CDR3 residues: CSVESGDPYEQYF. The CDR3 nucleotides read TGCAGCGTTGAGTCGGGGGACCCCTACGAGCAGTACTTC.

The chain couples TRBV18 to TRBJ2-6; D not certain. Per the germline V gene, CDR1 is KGHSH and CDR2 is LQKENI. This CDR3 has 15 residues. The ends were cut back, 3 bases at V and 2 bases at J, with 8 bases in the middle. CDR3 sequence reads: CASSPGAAGANVLTF. The CDR3 DNA reads TGTGCCAGCTCACCTGGCGCGGCTGGGGCCAACGTCCTGACTTTC. The whole variable domain, filled in from reference TRBV18 and TRBJ2-6, reads NAGVMQNPRHLVRRRGQEARLRCSPMKGHSHVYWYRQLPEEGLKFMVYLQKENIIDESGMPKERFSAEFPKEGPSILRIQQVVRGDSAAYFCASSPGAAGANVLTFGAGSRLTVL.

This chain links TRBV2 with TRBJ1-6; perhaps TRBD1 as D (6 bases). Germline V gives CDR1 SNHLY, CDR2 FYNNEI. The V gene lost 6 bases and the J gene lost 0 bases, with 9 bases spanning the gap. This CDR3 spans 15 amino acids. This CDR3 reads CASRTDSSYNSPLHF. The CDR3 DNA follows: TGTGCCAGCAGGACGGACAGCTCCTATAATTCACCCCTCCACTTT. Combining the CDR3 with reference TRBV2 and TRBJ1-6 gives the whole variable domain EPEVTQTPSHQVTQMGQEVILRCVPISNHLYFYWYRQILGQKVEFLVSFYNNEISEKSEIFDDQFSVERPDGSNFTLKIRSTKLEDSAMYFCASRTDSSYNSPLHFGNGTRLTVT.

This sequence joins TRBV27 and TRBJ2-6; maybe TRBD2 (5 bases). Deletions cut 8 bases from V and 2 bases from J, with 7 bases between. Germline V gene lookup returns CDR1 MNHEY and CDR2 SMNVEV (reference sequence). There are 13 residues in the CDR3. The CDR3 DNA reads as TGTGCCAGCGGTAGCGCTGGGGCCAACGTCCTGACTTTC. As protein: CASGSAGANVLTF. The full variable domain, its missing parts supplied by reference TRBV27 and TRBJ2-6, is EAQVTQNPRYLITVTGKKLTVTCSQNMNHEYMSWYRQDPGLGLRQIYYSMNVEVTDKGDVPEGYKVSRKEKRNFPLILESPSPNQTSLYFCASGSAGANVLTFGAGSRLTVL.

The chain uses TRBV19 and TRBJ1-2; 7 positions agree with TRBD1. The germline gives CDR1 LNHDA, CDR2 SQIVND (reference sequence). The CDR3 extends over 13 amino acids. V gave up 7 bases and J gave up 4 bases; unmatched junction bases: 6. CDR3 amino acids: CASNNRGFYGYTF. CDR3 nucleotide sequence: TGTGCCAGTAACAACAGGGGATTCTATGGCTACACCTTC.

The table lists this clone with a count of one. The chain is built from TRBV27 and TRBJ2-3; TRBD1 agrees at 7 bases. With 4 bases clipped from V and 1 base from J, the junction kept 8 bases outside the gene matches. CDR3 length: 16 residues. In germline, CDR1 is MNHEY, CDR2 SMNVEV (reference sequence). The CDR3 here is CASSYDRARGTDTQYF. As DNA, the CDR3 is TGTGCCAGCAGTTACGACAGGGCTCGGGGCACAGATACGCAGTATTTT.

This chain links TRBV28 with TRBJ1-4; D might be TRBD1 (5 bases). CDR1 is MDHEN and CDR2 is SYDVKM in the germline V gene. Between the trimmed V and J ends, which lost 7 bases and 0 bases, there was a span of 18 bases. The CDR3 consists of 17 residues. The CDR3 coding sequence is TGTGCCAGCATAGGGGAGTACGGGGGTGCAACTAATGAAAAACTGTTTTTT. Its translation: CASIGEYGGATNEKLFF.

The chain carries TRBV4-2 and TRBJ1-1; perhaps TRBD1 as D (5 bases). Germline loops: CDR1 LGHNA, CDR2 YNFKEQ. Trimming took off 0 bases at V and 13 bases at J, with 12 bases between the two ends. The CDR3 is 12 amino acids. CDR3 in amino acids: CASSQDLGGGFF. The CDR3 DNA follows: TGTGCCAGCAGCCAAGATTTGGGGGGAGGTTTCTTT.

V gene TRBV5-5 combines with J gene TRBJ1-2; the match to TRBD1 covers 7 bases. Trimming at V came to 0 bases and at J to 4 bases, leaving 6 bases not matched to a gene. The CDR3 spans 15 residues. Germline lookup yields CDR1 SGHKS and CDR2 YYEKEE (reference sequence). CDR3 residues: CASSLERTGGYGYTF. As DNA, the CDR3 is TGTGCCAGCAGCTTGGAGAGGACAGGCGGCTATGGCTACACCTTC.

The chain carries TRBV12-3 or TRBV12-4 and TRBJ1-5; 8 bases fit TRBD1. J was trimmed by 6 bases and V by 5 bases; bases with no gene match: 3. The length of the CDR3 is 13 residues. The CDR3 loop is CASSRQGSQPQHF. CDR3 in DNA: TGTGCCAGCAGTAGACAGGGGAGTCAGCCCCAGCATTTT.

The chain combines TRBV6-1 with TRBJ1-6, with a tentative D call TRBD1 (5 bases). This CDR3 has 14 amino acids. V dropped 2 bases and J dropped 5 bases, with 7 bases sitting between them. CDR1 MNHNS and CDR2 SASEGT come from the germline V gene. As DNA, the CDR3 is TGTGCCAGCAGTGAACAGGGAAATAATTCACCCCTCCACTTT. This gives the protein CASSEQGNNSPLHF.

This clone appeared a single time. V and J are TRBV24-1 and TRBJ2-7; TRBD1 aligns across 11 bases. The junction had 5 bases not matched to a gene; V was cut back by 2 bases and J by 6 bases. The CDR3 sequence is 15 residues long. CDR1 and CDR2 (germline): KGHDR, SFDVKD. In DNA form, the CDR3 reads TGTGCCACCAGTGATTCAGGACAGGGGGCACGCGAGCAGTACTTC. It translates to CATSDSGQGAREQYF.

The gene calls are TRBV5-4 and TRBJ2-7; 7 nucleotides line up with TRBD1. The germline CDR1 and CDR2 sequences are SGHNT and YYREEE (reference sequence). This CDR3 spans 14 amino acids. With V trimmed by 5 bases and J by 1 base, 6 bases remained unmatched. The CDR3 protein is CASRKKGQSYEQYF. The CDR3 DNA reads as TGTGCCAGCAGGAAGAAGGGACAGTCCTACGAGCAGTACTTC.

V is TRBV6-2 or TRBV6-3 and J is TRBJ1-1; the D gene is possibly TRBD1 (5 bases). Trimming pared 3 bases from V and 1 base from J, leaving 15 bases between. The germline V gene encodes CDR1 MNHEY and CDR2 SVGEGT. The CDR3 is made up of 16 amino acids. CDR3 in amino acids: CASSYVAGRQNTEAFF. The CDR3 coding sequence is TGTGCCAGCAGTTATGTGGCAGGGAGGCAGAACACTGAAGCTTTCTTT.

The chain has TRBV29-1 and TRBJ1-2; D not resolved. Germline V lookup: CDR1 SQVTM, CDR2 ANQGSEA. Trimming removed 7 bases at V and 4 bases at J, with 13 bases between. The CDR3 covers 12 residues. This CDR3 reads CSAAGAAYGYTF. In DNA, the CDR3 is TGCAGCGCCGCGGGAGCTGCCTATGGCTACACCTTC. The full variable domain, in which reference TRBV29-1 and TRBJ1-2 provide the parts outside the CDR3, is SAVISQKPSRDICQRGTSLTIQCQVDSQVTMMFWYRQQPGQSLTLIATANQGSEATYESGFVIDKFPISRPNLTFSTLTVSNMSPEDSSIYLCSAAGAAYGYTFGSGTRLTVV.

The chain has TRBV30 and TRBJ2-2; D is unclear. This CDR3 is built from 12 residues. Germline CDR1 GTSNPN, CDR2 SVGIG (reference sequence). The V end was cut by 0 bases, the J end by 5 bases, with 4 bases between. The CDR3 protein is CAWSVSTGELFF. The CDR3 DNA sequence: TGTGCCTGGAGTGTGAGTACCGGGGAGCTGTTTTTT.

The chain combines TRBV5-1 with TRBJ2-7; 11 bases match TRBD1. This CDR3 spans 15 amino acids. The ends lost 3 bases at V and 7 bases at J; junction bases unmatched: 9. CDR1 is SGHRS and CDR2 is YFSETQ in the germline V gene. The CDR3 nucleotides read TGCGCCAGCAGCTCCCGGACAGGGGGCCCGGAAGAGCAGTACTTC. Amino acid sequence: CASSSRTGGPEEQYF. The full variable domain, its missing parts supplied by reference TRBV5-1 and TRBJ2-7, is KAGVTQTPRYLIKTRGQQVTLSCSPISGHRSVSWYQQTPGQGLQFLFEYFSETQRNKGNFPGRFSGRQFSNSRSEMNVSTLELGDSALYLCASSSRTGGPEEQYFGPGTRLTVT.

This chain joins TRBV4-3 and TRBJ1-1, with a weak D call TRBD1 (6 bases). The germline gives CDR1 LGHNA, CDR2 YSLEER. The CDR3 is 14 amino acids. Trimming stripped 5 bases from V and 7 bases from J, with 17 bases between. CDR3 coding DNA: TGCGCCAGCAGCTCCCGACTAGGGGGGGATGAAGCTTTCTTT. Protein product: CASSSRLGGDEAFF.

This clone was seen just once. V is TRBV7-2 and J is TRBJ2-7; 12 bases agree with TRBD1. V was pared by 5 bases and J by 5 bases, with 7 bases of the junction left unmatched. Germline CDR1 SGHTA, CDR2 FQGNSA. This CDR3 region has 15 residues. The CDR3 bases are TGTGCCAGCAGCCCCGGGACAGGGGGCTGGAACGAGCAGTACTTC. Translation gives CASSPGTGGWNEQYF.